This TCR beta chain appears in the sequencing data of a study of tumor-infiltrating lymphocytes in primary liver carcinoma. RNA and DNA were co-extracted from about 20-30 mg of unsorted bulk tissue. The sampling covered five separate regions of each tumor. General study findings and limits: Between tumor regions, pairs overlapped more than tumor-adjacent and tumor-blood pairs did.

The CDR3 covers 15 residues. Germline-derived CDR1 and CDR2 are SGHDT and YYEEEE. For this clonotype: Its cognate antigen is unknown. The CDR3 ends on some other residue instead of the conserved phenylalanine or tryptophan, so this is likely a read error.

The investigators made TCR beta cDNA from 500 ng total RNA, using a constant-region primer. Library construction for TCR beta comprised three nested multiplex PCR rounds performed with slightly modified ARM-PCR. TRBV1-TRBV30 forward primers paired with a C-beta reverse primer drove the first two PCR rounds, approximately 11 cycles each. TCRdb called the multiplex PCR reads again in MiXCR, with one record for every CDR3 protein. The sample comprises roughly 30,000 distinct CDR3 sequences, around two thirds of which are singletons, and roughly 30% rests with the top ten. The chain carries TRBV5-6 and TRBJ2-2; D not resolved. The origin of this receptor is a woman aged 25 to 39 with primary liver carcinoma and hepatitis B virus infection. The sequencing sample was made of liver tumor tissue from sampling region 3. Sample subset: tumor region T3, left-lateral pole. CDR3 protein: CAGSLAPRATGELFL. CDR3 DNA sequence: TGTGCCGGCAGCCTGGCACCCAGAGCCACCGGGGAGCTGTTTCTT.